This T cell receptor (beta chain) was captured by sequencing in a study of OX40 agonist ivuxolimab in advanced cancers. Of note for this clone: Its antigen is not identified.

Germline V gene data show CDR1 as SGHRS and CDR2 as YFSETQ. CDR3 size: 14 residues. The V end was cut by 6 bases, the J end by 1 base, with 13 bases between. Regarding the study as a whole: Expanded clones tended on average to be more numerous among CD8+ T cells than CD4+.

Data came from immunoSEQ multiplex PCR; TCRdb stores just in-frame clones and leaves some out. Of 60,000 or so clones listed, about 86% are singletons. This clonotype originated in an adult with an advanced solid tumor such as melanoma, head and neck, liver or kidney cancer. This specimen was CD4+ or CD8+ T cells sorted from blood, taken in a trial of the OX40 agonist ivuxolimab. This rearrangement joins TRBV5-1 to TRBJ1-1, with D unresolved. The CDR3 spells CASTLGRENTEAFF. As DNA, the CDR3 is TGCGCCAGCACGCTCGGACGGGAGAACACTGAAGCTTTCTTT.